One and the same sample provided the 11 T cell receptor beta chains below, sequenced in a study of blood T cell repertoires in COVID-19. Profiling relied on immunoSEQ multiplex PCR, and the TCRdb table lists in-frame clones only, not all of them. Among approximately 260,000 clones listed, 89% were seen once. The sample comprised peripheral blood. These receptors were taken from a man in his fifties with acute or convalescent COVID-19.

The chain is built from TRBV30 and TRBJ1-2; D uncertain. The germline CDR1 and CDR2 sequences are GTSNPN and SVGIG (reference sequence). This CDR3 comprises 12 residues. The V gene lost 0 bases and the J gene lost 7 bases, with 9 bases spanning the gap. CDR3: CAWSVLRAGYTF. In DNA form, the CDR3 reads TGTGCCTGGAGTGTACTGCGAGCTGGCTACACCTTC. Variable domain in full (rest from reference TRBV30 and TRBJ1-2): SQTIHQWPATLVQPVGSPLSLECTVEGTSNPNLYWYRQAAGRGLQLLFYSVGIGQISSEVPQNLSASRPQDRQFILSSKKLLLSDSGFYLCAWSVLRAGYTFGSGTRLTVV.

Concerning this clone itself: This same CDR3 is encoded by further DNA sequences in the sample. This chain uses TRBV10-3 with TRBJ2-7; 11 positions agree with TRBD1. The CDR3 length is 14 residues. CDR1 is ENHRY, CDR2 SYGVKD, per germline. V was pared by 6 bases and J by 2 bases, with 3 bases of the junction left unmatched. The CDR3 DNA is TGTGCCATCAGGCCGGGACAGGGGGCCTACGAGCAGTACTTC. As protein: CAIRPGQGAYEQYF.

This rearrangement joins TRBV16 to TRBJ2-2; 7 nucleotides line up with TRBD1. Trimming cost V 7 bases and J 6 bases; bases outside gene matches: 8. The CDR3 consists of 14 residues. From germline, CDR1 is KGHSY and CDR2 FQNENV. The CDR3 is CASTPNRGAGELFF. The CDR3 region has the DNA TGTGCCAGCACTCCCAACAGGGGCGCCGGGGAGCTGTTTTTT.

The J gene is TRBJ1-5, the V gene TRBV5-1; the D is unclear. CDR1 and CDR2 from the germline V gene are SGHRS and YFSETQ. The CDR3 is 13 amino acids. Trimming pared 0 bases from V and 4 bases from J, leaving 5 bases between. The CDR3 sequence: CASSLDGNQPQHF. The CDR3 DNA reads TGCGCCAGCAGCTTGGACGGGAATCAGCCCCAGCATTTT.

This rearrangement joins TRBV27 to TRBJ1-2; D gene unclear. The germline V gene has CDR1 MNHEY and CDR2 SMNVEV (reference sequence). Trimming cost V 6 bases and J 3 bases, with 14 bases left between them. The CDR3 contains 14 residues. DNA of the CDR3: TGTGCCAGCAGCACCGACACCCGTTACTATGGCTACACCTTC. This codes for CASSTDTRYYGYTF.

CDR3 in DNA: TGTGCCAGTAGCCCGGGACAGGGGATCGGCACCATATATTTT. Its protein product is CASSPGQGIGTIYF. The chain is built from TRBV19 and TRBJ1-3; TRBD1 matches 10 bases. Germline lookup yields CDR1 LNHDA and CDR2 SQIVND (reference sequence). The CDR3 consists of 14 residues. After removal of 6 bases from V and 9 bases from J, the junction contained 8 bases not matched to a gene.

This chain uses TRBV9 with TRBJ1-2; possibly TRBD1 for D (5 bases). The germline CDR1 and CDR2 sequences are SGDLS and YYNGEE. The CDR3 length is 15 residues. The germline V and J ends were trimmed by 1 base and 3 bases, with 13 bases remaining between them. CDR3 loop: CASSVQGASHYGYTF. The CDR3 DNA sequence: TGTGCCAGCAGCGTACAAGGGGCGTCACACTATGGCTACACCTTC.

The chain uses TRBV6-5 and TRBJ1-1; 7 nucleotides align to TRBD1. Germline V CDR1 and CDR2: MNHEY, SVGAGI. The CDR3 sequence is 16 residues long. V was clipped by 0 bases and J by 3 bases; unmatched bases: 7. CDR3 protein: CASSYSTGPGDTEAFF. The CDR3 DNA follows: TGTGCCAGCAGTTACTCGACAGGGCCGGGCGACACTGAAGCTTTCTTT.

V usage is TRBV5-6 and J usage is TRBJ2-2; TRBD2 aligns across 14 bases. This CDR3 has 16 residues. CDR1 is SGHDT, CDR2 YYEEEE, per germline. The trim removed 4 bases at V and 7 bases at J, leaving 6 bases unmatched. The CDR3 DNA reads as TGTGCCAGCAGCCGACTAGCGGGGGGGCGACTCGGGGAGCTGTTTTTT. As protein: CASSRLAGGRLGELFF.

A word on this clone: A read error may account for a junction end that differs from germline. The chain recombines TRBV7-7 with TRBJ2-3, with 11 bases identical to TRBD2. The CDR3 contains 16 residues. Germline CDR1 SSHAT, CDR2 FNYEAQ (reference sequence). The CDR3, as DNA: TGTGCTAGCAGCCCGGCGCCGACTAGCGGGGCAGATACGCAGTATTTT. This gives the protein CASSPAPTSGADTQYF.

The V call is TRBV10-1, the J call TRBJ2-3; a possible D gene is TRBD2 (6 bases). The germline V gene encodes CDR1 WNHNN and CDR2 SYGVQD (reference sequence). The CDR3 contains 15 residues. Trimming took off 5 bases at V and 2 bases at J, with 14 bases between the two ends. The CDR3 loop is CASSKTRGTTDTQYF. The CDR3 DNA is TGCGCCAGCAGTAAAACTCGGGGGACCACAGATACGCAGTATTTT.